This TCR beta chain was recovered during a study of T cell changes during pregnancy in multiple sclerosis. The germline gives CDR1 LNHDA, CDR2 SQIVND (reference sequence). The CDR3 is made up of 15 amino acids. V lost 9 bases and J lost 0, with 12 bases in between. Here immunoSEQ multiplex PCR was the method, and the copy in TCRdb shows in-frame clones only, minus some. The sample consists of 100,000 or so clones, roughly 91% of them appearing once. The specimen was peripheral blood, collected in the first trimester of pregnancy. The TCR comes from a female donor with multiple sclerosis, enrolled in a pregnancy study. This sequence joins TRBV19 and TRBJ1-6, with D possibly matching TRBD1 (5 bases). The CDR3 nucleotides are TGTGCCAGCACGACAGCGAGCTCCTATAATTCACCCCTCCACTTT. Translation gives CASTTASSYNSPLHF.